This T cell receptor (beta chain) was retrieved from a study of blood T cells in healthy people across ages. Sample-barcoded 5' priming and a J-beta primer mix drove a second PCR of roughly 7 to 11 cycles. TCRdb re-called the 5' RACE reads through MiXCR, storing one row per CDR3 protein. The repertoire holds just under 550,000 distinct CDR3 sequences, with approximately 25% as singletons. Another study also made use of these data, one on T cells of mothers and their children.

Specimen: blood. The TCR sequence derives from a boy aged 10-17 years in good health.

The CDR3, as DNA: TGCGCCAGCAGCTTTAAAGATTTGGGGACCCAGTACTTC. The encoded protein is CASSFKDLGTQYF. V usage is TRBV5-1 and J usage is TRBJ2-5; D is undetermined. Trimming removed 2 bases at V and 7 bases at J, with 12 bases between. CDR1 and CDR2 (germline): SGHRS, YFSETQ. The CDR3 totals 13 residues.